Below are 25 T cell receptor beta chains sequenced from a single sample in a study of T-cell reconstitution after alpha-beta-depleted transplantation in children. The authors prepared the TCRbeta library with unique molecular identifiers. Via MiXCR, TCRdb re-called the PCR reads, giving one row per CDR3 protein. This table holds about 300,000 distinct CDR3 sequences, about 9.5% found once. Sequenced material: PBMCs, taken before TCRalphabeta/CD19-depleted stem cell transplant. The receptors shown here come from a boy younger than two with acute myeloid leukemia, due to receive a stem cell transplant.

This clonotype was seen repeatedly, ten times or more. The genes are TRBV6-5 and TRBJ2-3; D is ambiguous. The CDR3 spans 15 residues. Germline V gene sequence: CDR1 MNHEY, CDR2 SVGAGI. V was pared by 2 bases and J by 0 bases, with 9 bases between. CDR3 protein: CASSYPPFSTDTQYF. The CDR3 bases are TGTGCCAGCAGTTACCCCCCATTCAGCACAGATACGCAGTATTTT.

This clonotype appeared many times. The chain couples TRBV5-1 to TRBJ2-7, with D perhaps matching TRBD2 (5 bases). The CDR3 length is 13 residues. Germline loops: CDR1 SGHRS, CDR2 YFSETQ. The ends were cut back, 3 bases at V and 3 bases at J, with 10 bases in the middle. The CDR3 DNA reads TGCGCCAGCAGCTCCAGCGGAGACTACGAGCAGTACTTC. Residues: CASSSSGDYEQYF.

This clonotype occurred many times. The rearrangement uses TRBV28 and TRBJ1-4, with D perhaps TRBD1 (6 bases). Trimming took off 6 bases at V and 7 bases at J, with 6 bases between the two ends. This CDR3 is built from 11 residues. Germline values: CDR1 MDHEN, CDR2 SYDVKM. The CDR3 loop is CASRTGEKLFF. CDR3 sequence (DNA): TGTGCCAGCAGGACAGGTGAAAAACTGTTTTTT.

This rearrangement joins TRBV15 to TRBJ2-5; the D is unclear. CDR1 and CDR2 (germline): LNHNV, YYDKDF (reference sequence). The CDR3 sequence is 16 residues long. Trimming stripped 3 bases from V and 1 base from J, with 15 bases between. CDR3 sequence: CATSRDAGNPQETQYF. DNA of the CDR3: TGTGCCACCAGCAGGGATGCTGGCAATCCCCAAGAGACCCAGTACTTC.

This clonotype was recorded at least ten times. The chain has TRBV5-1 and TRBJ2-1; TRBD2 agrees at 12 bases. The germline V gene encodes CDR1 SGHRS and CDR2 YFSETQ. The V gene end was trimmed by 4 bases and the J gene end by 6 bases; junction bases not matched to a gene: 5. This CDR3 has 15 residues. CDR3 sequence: CASSKTSGGSNEQFF. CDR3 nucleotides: TGCGCCAGCAGCAAGACTAGCGGGGGATCCAATGAGCAGTTCTTC.

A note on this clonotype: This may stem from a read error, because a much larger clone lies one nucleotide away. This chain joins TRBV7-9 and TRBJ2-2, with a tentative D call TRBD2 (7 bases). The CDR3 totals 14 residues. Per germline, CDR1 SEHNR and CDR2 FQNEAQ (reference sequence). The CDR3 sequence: CALRGAANTRELFF. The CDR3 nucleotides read TGTGCTTTACGGGGGGCCGCTAACACCAGGGAGCTGTTTTTT.

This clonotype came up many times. CDR3 sequence: CSVGEAGINQPQHF. CDR3 sequence (DNA): TGCAGCGTGGGAGAGGCAGGGATCAATCAGCCCCAGCATTTT. This sequence joins TRBV29-1 and TRBJ1-5; D is perhaps TRBD1 (5 bases). The CDR3 spans 14 residues. The V gene lost 6 bases and the J gene lost 3 bases, with 15 bases spanning the gap. The germline V gene encodes CDR1 SQVTM and CDR2 ANQGSEA.

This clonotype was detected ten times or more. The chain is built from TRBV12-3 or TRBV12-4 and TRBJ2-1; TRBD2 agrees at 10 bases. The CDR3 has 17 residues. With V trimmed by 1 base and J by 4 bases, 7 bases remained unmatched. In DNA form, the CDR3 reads TGTGCCAGCAGTTTAGGGCCGCTAGCGGGAGTTTACAATGAGCAGTTCTTC. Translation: CASSLGPLAGVYNEQFF.

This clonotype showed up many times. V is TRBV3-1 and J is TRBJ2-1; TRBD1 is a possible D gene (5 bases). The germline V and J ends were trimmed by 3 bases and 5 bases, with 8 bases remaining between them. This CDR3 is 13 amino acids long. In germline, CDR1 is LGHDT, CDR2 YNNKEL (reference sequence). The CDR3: CASSHLGDNEQFF. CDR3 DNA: TGTGCCAGCAGCCATCTAGGGGACAATGAGCAGTTCTTC.

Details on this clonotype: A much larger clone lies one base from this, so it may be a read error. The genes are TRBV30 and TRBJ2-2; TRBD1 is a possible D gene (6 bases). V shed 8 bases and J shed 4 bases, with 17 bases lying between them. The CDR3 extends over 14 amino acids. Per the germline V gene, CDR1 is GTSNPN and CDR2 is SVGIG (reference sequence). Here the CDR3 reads CARQGPGTTGELFF. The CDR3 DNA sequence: TGTGCCCGTCAGGGGCCAGGGACCACCGGGGAGCTGTTTTTT. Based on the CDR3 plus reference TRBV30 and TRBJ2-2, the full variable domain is SQTIHQWPATLVQPVGSPLSLECTVEGTSNPNLYWYRQAAGRGLQLLFYSVGIGQISSEVPQNLSASRPQDRQFILSSKKLLLSDSGFYLCARQGPGTTGELFFGEGSRLTVL.

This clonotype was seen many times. In nucleotides, the CDR3 is TGTGCCAGCAGATCGGACAGGGGCTCCTACAATGAGCAGTTCTTC. Protein sequence: CASRSDRGSYNEQFF. The V gene is TRBV6-1, the J gene TRBJ2-1, with 9 bases that match TRBD1. Germline V gene sequence: CDR1 MNHNS, CDR2 SASEGT. The CDR3 extends over 15 amino acids. Trimming cost V 6 bases and J 0 bases; bases outside gene matches: 3.

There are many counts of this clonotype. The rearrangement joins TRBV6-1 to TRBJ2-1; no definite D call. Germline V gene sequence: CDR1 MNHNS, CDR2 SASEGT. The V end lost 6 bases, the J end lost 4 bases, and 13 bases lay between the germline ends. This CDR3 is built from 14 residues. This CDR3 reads CASRRSEQYNEQFF. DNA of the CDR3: TGTGCCAGCAGGCGGTCGGAACAGTACAATGAGCAGTTCTTC.

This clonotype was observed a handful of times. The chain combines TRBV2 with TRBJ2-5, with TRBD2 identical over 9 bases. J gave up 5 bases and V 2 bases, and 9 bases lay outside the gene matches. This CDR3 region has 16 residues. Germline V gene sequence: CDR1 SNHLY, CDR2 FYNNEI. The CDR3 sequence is CASSETGGGGTETQYF. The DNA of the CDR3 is TGTGCCAGCAGTGAAACGGGCGGGGGGGGAACGGAGACCCAGTACTTC.

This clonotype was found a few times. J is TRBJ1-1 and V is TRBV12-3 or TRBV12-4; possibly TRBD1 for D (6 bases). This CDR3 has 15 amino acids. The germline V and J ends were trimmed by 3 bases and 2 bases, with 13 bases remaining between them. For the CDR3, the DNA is TGTGCCAGCAGTTTTTGGGGGCAGGGCAACACTGAAGCTTTCTTT. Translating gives CASSFWGQGNTEAFF.

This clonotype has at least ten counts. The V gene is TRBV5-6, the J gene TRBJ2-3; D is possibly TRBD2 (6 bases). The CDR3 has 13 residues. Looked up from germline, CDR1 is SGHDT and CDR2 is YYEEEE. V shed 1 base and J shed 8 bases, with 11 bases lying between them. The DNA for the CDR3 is TGTGCCAGCAGCTTGTTCACAGCGGGTACGCAGTATTTT. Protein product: CASSLFTAGTQYF.

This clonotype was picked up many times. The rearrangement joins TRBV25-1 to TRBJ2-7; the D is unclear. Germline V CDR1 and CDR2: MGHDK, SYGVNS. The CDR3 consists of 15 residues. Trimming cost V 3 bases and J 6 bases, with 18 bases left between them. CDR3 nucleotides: TGTGCCAGCAGTGACGTACGTAACGAGCTGGGCGAGCAGTACTTC. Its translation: CASSDVRNELGEQYF.

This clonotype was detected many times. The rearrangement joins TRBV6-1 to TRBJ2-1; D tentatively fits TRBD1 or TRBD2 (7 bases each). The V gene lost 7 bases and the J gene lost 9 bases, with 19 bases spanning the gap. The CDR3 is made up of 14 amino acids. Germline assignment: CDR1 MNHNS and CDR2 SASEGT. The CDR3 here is CASTLLGRGREQFF. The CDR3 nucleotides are TGTGCCAGCACCCTCCTGGGGAGGGGGCGTGAGCAGTTCTTC.

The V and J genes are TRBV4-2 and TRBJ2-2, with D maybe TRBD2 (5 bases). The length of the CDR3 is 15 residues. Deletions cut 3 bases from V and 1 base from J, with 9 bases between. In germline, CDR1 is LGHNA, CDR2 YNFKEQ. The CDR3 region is CASSQTRGNTGELFF. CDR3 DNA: TGTGCCAGCAGCCAGACCCGGGGGAACACCGGGGAGCTGTTTTTT.

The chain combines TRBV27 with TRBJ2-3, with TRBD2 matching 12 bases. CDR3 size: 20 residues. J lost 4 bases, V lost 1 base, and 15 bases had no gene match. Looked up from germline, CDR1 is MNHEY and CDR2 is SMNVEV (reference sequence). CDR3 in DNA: TGTGCCAGCAGTTTATTACCTCATATGGGCCGACTAGCGGGAGCAGATACGCAGTATTTT. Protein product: CASSLLPHMGRLAGADTQYF.

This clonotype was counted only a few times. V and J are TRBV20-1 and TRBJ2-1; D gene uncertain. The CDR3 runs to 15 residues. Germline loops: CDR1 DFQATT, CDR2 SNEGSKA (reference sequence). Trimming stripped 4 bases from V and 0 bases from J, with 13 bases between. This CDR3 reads CSATEVEYSYNEQFF. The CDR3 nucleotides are TGCAGTGCTACCGAGGTCGAGTACTCCTACAATGAGCAGTTCTTC.

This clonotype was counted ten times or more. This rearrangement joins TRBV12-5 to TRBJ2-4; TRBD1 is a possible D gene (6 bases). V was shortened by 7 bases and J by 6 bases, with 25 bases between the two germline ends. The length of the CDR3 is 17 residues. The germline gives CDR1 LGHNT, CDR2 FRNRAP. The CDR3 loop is CASVQKWQGKGGNIQYF. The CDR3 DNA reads TGTGCTAGTGTCCAAAAGTGGCAGGGGAAAGGGGGAAACATTCAGTACTTC.

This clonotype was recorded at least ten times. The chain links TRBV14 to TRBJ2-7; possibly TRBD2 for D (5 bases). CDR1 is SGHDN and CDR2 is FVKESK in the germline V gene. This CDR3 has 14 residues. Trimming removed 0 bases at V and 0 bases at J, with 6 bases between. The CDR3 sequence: CASSQEEVSYEQYF. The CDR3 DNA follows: TGTGCCAGCAGCCAAGAGGAGGTCTCCTACGAGCAGTACTTC.

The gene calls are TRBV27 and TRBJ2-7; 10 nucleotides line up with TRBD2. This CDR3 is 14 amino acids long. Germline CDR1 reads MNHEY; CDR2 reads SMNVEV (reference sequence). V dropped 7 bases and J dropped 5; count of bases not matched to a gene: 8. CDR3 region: CASNSLAGANEQYF. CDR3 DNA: TGTGCCAGCAATAGCCTAGCGGGAGCTAACGAGCAGTACTTC.

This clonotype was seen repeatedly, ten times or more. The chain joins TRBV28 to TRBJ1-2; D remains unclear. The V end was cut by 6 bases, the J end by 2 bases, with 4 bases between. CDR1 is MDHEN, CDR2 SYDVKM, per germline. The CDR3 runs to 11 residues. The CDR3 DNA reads TGTGCCAGCAGACAAAACTATGGCTACACCTTC. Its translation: CASRQNYGYTF.

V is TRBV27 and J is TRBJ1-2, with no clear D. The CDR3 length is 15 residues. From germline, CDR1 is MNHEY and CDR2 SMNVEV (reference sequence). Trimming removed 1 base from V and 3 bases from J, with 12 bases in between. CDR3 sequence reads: CASSLFGRTDYGYTF. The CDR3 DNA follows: TGTGCCAGCAGTTTATTCGGACGGACGGACTATGGCTACACCTTC.